This T cell receptor (beta chain) was recorded in a study of T cell clones after liver transplantation. About the study: Three of eight recipients were HCV-positive; others had non-autoimmune, non-viral indications. Broader study findings: Circulating graft-donor-reactive CD4 TCRbeta sequences fell significantly post-transplant in most of the 8 subjects. Graft donor-reactive T cells possibly entered the graft instead of undergoing deletion. Donor-reactive sequences fell more than third party-reactive ones, suggesting partial deletion.

To note about this clone: Its antigen is not identified.

Profiled with immunoSEQ multiplex PCR; TCRdb holds only in-frame clones, not every one. The sample lists roughly 100,000 clones, around four fifths occurring once. This CDR3 has 14 residues. CDR1 SEHNR and CDR2 FQNEAQ come from the germline V gene (reference sequence). Trimming shortened V by 5 bases and J by 3 bases, and 14 bases separated the two germline ends. The receptor's source is a human patient who received a liver transplant. T cells may partly derive from the graft donor. V is TRBV7-9 and J is TRBJ2-7; tentatively, D is TRBD1 (5 bases). The input for sequencing was CD4+ T cells from blood, taken around 44 months after liver transplant. The CDR3, as DNA: TGTGCCAGCAGCCAGGGTGGCTCAGACTACGAGCAGTACTTC. This gives the protein CASSQGGSDYEQYF.